Presented here are 30 T cell receptor beta chains from one specimen sequenced in a study of CD8+ T cells in alopecia areata. Reverse transcription of extracted RNA yielded cDNA, which provided the sequencing template. Assay: immunoSEQ multiplex PCR; the TCRdb copy retains only in-frame clones and omits some. Here the sample spans hundreds of thousands of clones, around two thirds being singletons. The material sequenced was CD4+ T cells sorted from blood, taken at week 0. All receptors come from a human donor with alopecia areata.

This rearrangement joins TRBV7-6 to TRBJ2-5; D remains ambiguous. Trimming removed 2 bases at V and 5 bases at J, with 6 bases between. CDR1 and CDR2 (germline): SGHVS, FNYEAQ. This CDR3 comprises 12 residues. The DNA for the CDR3 is TGTGCCAGCAGCTTAACGCTCGAGACCCAGTACTTC. Amino acid sequence: CASSLTLETQYF.

The CDR3 nucleotides read TGTGCCAGCAGATATCGGACTAGCGGTGGGGAGCAGTTCTTC. Residues: CASRYRTSGGEQFF. The rearrangement links TRBV11-2 to TRBJ2-1; 10 nucleotides line up with TRBD2. CDR1 is SGHAT and CDR2 is FQNNGV in the germline V gene. J gave up 10 bases and V 6 bases, and 9 bases lay outside the gene matches. The CDR3 covers 14 residues.

The chain is built from TRBV5-1 and TRBJ2-2; a possible D gene is TRBD1 (6 bases). Trimming removed 9 bases at V and 0 bases at J, with 12 bases between. Germline CDR1 and CDR2: SGHRS and YFSETQ. CDR3 length: 14 amino acids. DNA of the CDR3: TGCGCCACCAAAGGGACAACGAACACCGGGGAGCTGTTTTTT. Translated: CATKGTTNTGELFF. Together with reference TRBV5-1 and TRBJ2-2, the CDR3 gives the full variable domain: KAGVTQTPRYLIKTRGQQVTLSCSPISGHRSVSWYQQTPGQGLQFLFEYFSETQRNKGNFPGRFSGRQFSNSRSEMNVSTLELGDSALYLCATKGTTNTGELFFGEGSRLTVL.

This chain joins TRBV5-1 and TRBJ2-7, with D unclear. CDR1 and CDR2 from the germline V gene are SGHRS and YFSETQ. The CDR3 is 13 amino acids. Between the trimmed V and J ends, which lost 5 bases and 2 bases, there was a span of 11 bases. The CDR3 here is CASSFDWAYEQYF. CDR3 nucleotide sequence: TGCGCCAGCAGTTTTGACTGGGCCTACGAGCAGTACTTC.

V gene TRBV9 combines with J gene TRBJ2-1, with TRBD2 matching 10 bases. The CDR3 is 15 residues long. Unmatched junction bases numbered 7, after V lost 3 bases and J lost 7 bases. The germline V gene encodes CDR1 SGDLS and CDR2 YYNGEE. The CDR3 spells CASSAPGLARNEQFF. CDR3 sequence (DNA): TGTGCCAGCAGCGCGCCGGGACTAGCGAGAAATGAGCAGTTCTTC.

The chain employs TRBV5-6 and TRBJ1-5; D is unresolved. Trimming cost V 2 bases and J 7 bases, with 19 bases left between them. The CDR3 consists of 16 residues. Germline CDR1 is SGHDT and CDR2 is YYEEEE. CDR3 residues: CASSLQRGWGGQPQHF. The CDR3 bases are TGTGCCAGCAGCTTACAAAGAGGATGGGGAGGACAGCCCCAGCATTTT.

The chain employs TRBV7-2 and TRBJ2-5, with 9 bases fitting TRBD2. The CDR3 is made up of 14 amino acids. Germline V gene sequence: CDR1 SGHTA, CDR2 FQGNSA. Germline trimming cut 5 bases from V and 1 base from J; bases unmatched to any gene: 2. The CDR3 region is CASSHSGSQETQYF. CDR3 nucleotide sequence: TGTGCCAGCAGCCATAGCGGGAGCCAAGAGACCCAGTACTTC.

This clone was recorded a few times. CDR3 in amino acids: CASSPGGAQDTQYF. The CDR3 DNA reads TGCGCCAGCAGCCCCGGGGGGGCCCAAGATACGCAGTATTTT. The chain carries TRBV5-1 and TRBJ2-3; 8 nucleotides agree with TRBD2. Germline V gene lookup returns CDR1 SGHRS and CDR2 YFSETQ. The ends lost 4 bases at V and 5 bases at J; junction bases unmatched: 6. The CDR3 loop spans 14 amino acids.

This chain links TRBV15 with TRBJ1-6, with 10 bases lining up with TRBD1. The trim removed 5 bases at V and 14 bases at J, leaving 6 bases unmatched. The CDR3 has 13 residues. CDR1 LNHNV and CDR2 YYDKDF come from the germline V gene (reference sequence). The CDR3, as DNA: TGTGCCACCAGCCCGAGACAGGGGGCGTCCCTCCACTTT. Translated: CATSPRQGASLHF. Complete variable domain (other parts from reference TRBV15 and TRBJ1-6): DAMVIQNPRYQVTQFGKPVTLSCSQTLNHNVMYWYQQKSSQAPKLLFHYYDKDFNNEADTPDNFQSRRPNTSFCFLDIRSPGLGDTAMYLCATSPRQGASLHFGNGTRLTVT.

This clone was found a few times. The chain combines TRBV29-1 with TRBJ1-2, with 9 bases that match TRBD1. Per the germline V gene, CDR1 is SQVTM and CDR2 is ANQGSEA. The junction had 10 bases not matched to a gene; V was cut back by 7 bases and J by 13 bases. The CDR3 totals 11 residues. The CDR3 nucleotides read TGCAGCGACGCCGGGACAGGGCCCTCCACCTTC. Translating it yields CSDAGTGPSTF.

This clone appeared a single time. The chain links TRBV27 to TRBJ1-6, with D hard to call. CDR1 MNHEY and CDR2 SMNVEV come from the germline V gene (reference sequence). The CDR3 has 13 residues. The ends were cut back, 8 bases at V and 6 bases at J, with 11 bases in the middle. The CDR3 DNA sequence: TGTGCCAGCTCACCGGTACTTAATTCACCCCTCCACTTT. This encodes CASSPVLNSPLHF.

This clone came up a few times. V is TRBV7-2 and J is TRBJ2-5, with 8 bases that match TRBD1. CDR1 is SGHTA, CDR2 FQGNSA, per germline. This CDR3 has 14 amino acids. The V and J ends lost 1 base and 3 bases, in that order; junction bases with no gene match: 1. DNA for the CDR3: TGTGCCAGCAGCTTAGACAGGGGGAAAGAGACCCAGTACTTC. Protein sequence: CASSLDRGKETQYF.

The genes are TRBV30 and TRBJ2-5; D call uncertain. The length of the CDR3 is 14 residues. V dropped 1 base and J dropped 5 bases, with 14 bases sitting between them. In germline, CDR1 is GTSNPN, CDR2 SVGIG (reference sequence). CDR3 amino acids: CAWSGQDFRETQYF. The CDR3 DNA is TGTGCCTGGAGTGGGCAGGATTTCCGGGAGACCCAGTACTTC.

J is TRBJ2-2 and V is TRBV30; the D is unclear. From germline, CDR1 is GTSNPN and CDR2 SVGIG (reference sequence). Trimming took 6 bases from V and 4 from J, leaving 3 bases between them. This CDR3 is 10 amino acids long. This CDR3 is CACSTGELFF. The CDR3 region has the DNA TGTGCCTGTAGCACCGGGGAGCTGTTTTTT.

The gene calls are TRBV29-1 and TRBJ2-7; 7 bases agree with TRBD1. Germline V gives CDR1 SQVTM, CDR2 ANQGSEA. The V gene end was trimmed by 0 bases and the J gene end by 2 bases; junction bases not matched to a gene: 4. CDR3 length equals 14 residues. The CDR3 loop is CSVEDPGTAYEQYF. DNA of the CDR3: TGCAGCGTTGAAGACCCCGGGACAGCCTACGAGCAGTACTTC.

The chain carries TRBV15 and TRBJ2-7; D remains unclear. CDR1 is LNHNV, CDR2 YYDKDF, per germline (reference sequence). V lost 0 bases, J lost 3 bases, and 9 bases lay in between. The CDR3 loop spans 14 amino acids. The CDR3 DNA reads TGTGCCACCAGCAGAGATATAACAGACTACGAGCAGTACTTC. This translates into CATSRDITDYEQYF.

The gene calls are TRBV4-1 and TRBJ1-1, with 8 positions matching TRBD1. There are 19 residues in the CDR3. The J segment lost 1 base and the V segment lost 3 bases, leaving 16 bases of the junction unmatched. CDR1 is MGHRA, CDR2 YSYEKL, per germline. CDR3 nucleotide sequence: TGCGCCAGCAGCCAGACCCCCATGGACAGGGCGTTGAAGAACACTGAAGCTTTCTTT. Protein: CASSQTPMDRALKNTEAFF.

CDR3 sequence: CASSVHARVYEQYF. The CDR3 nucleotides read TGTGCCAGCAGCGTGCACGCCCGGGTCTACGAGCAGTACTTC. The chain recombines TRBV9 with TRBJ2-7; no clear D gene. The germline V and J ends were trimmed by 2 bases and 3 bases, with 12 bases remaining between them. The CDR3 has 14 residues. CDR1 is SGDLS and CDR2 is YYNGEE in the germline V gene.

In this sample, this clone turned up a few times. This rearrangement joins TRBV7-3 to TRBJ2-1, with 10 bases identical to TRBD2. Losses at the gene ends were 5 bases for V and 5 bases for J; bases not matched to a gene: 6. The length of the CDR3 is 15 residues. Germline CDR1 is SGHTA and CDR2 is FQGTGA. DNA of the CDR3: TGTGCCAGCAGCCCCGCAGCGGGGGGGCACAATGAGCAGTTCTTC. This gives the protein CASSPAAGGHNEQFF.

This chain's CDR3 is CAWSPWGDTAYEQYF. The CDR3 bases are TGTGCCTGGAGTCCCTGGGGGGACACAGCCTACGAGCAGTACTTC. The genes are TRBV30 and TRBJ2-7; possibly TRBD1 or TRBD2 for D (6 bases each). CDR1 and CDR2 from the germline V gene are GTSNPN and SVGIG (reference sequence). V was pared by 2 bases and J by 2 bases, with 16 bases between. CDR3 length: 15 residues. Full variable domain (outside the CDR3, taken from reference TRBV30 and TRBJ2-7): SQTIHQWPATLVQPVGSPLSLECTVEGTSNPNLYWYRQAAGRGLQLLFYSVGIGQISSEVPQNLSASRPQDRQFILSSKKLLLSDSGFYLCAWSPWGDTAYEQYFGPGTRLTVT.

The chain uses TRBV7-9 and TRBJ2-5; TRBD1 matches 9 bases. Germline V CDR1 and CDR2: SEHNR, FQNEAQ (reference sequence). This CDR3 contains 14 residues. The ends lost 5 bases at V and 5 bases at J; junction bases unmatched: 6. The CDR3 reads CASSPTGGFETQYF. DNA for the CDR3: TGTGCCAGCAGCCCGACAGGGGGATTCGAGACCCAGTACTTC.

As DNA, the CDR3 is TGTGCCACCAGCAGAGATAAGTTGGCACCCCTCCACTTT. It yields the protein CATSRDKLAPLHF. The rearrangement uses TRBV15 and TRBJ1-6, with D unclear. The CDR3 consists of 13 residues. Germline-derived CDR1 and CDR2 are LNHNV and YYDKDF (reference sequence). V was clipped by 0 bases and J by 11 bases, with 8 bases between them.

The chain links TRBV30 to TRBJ1-5, with D possibly matching TRBD1 (6 bases). Germline V gives CDR1 GTSNPN, CDR2 SVGIG (reference sequence). The CDR3 is made up of 15 amino acids. The V end lost 6 bases, the J end lost 0 bases, and 15 bases lay between the germline ends. As DNA, the CDR3 is TGTGCCTGTAGTAGGAAGGGGGTTAGCAATCAGCCCCAGCATTTT. It translates to CACSRKGVSNQPQHF.

This sequence joins TRBV9 and TRBJ1-2, with 8 positions matching TRBD1. The CDR3 has 14 residues. The germline CDR1 and CDR2 sequences are SGDLS and YYNGEE. With V trimmed by 6 bases and J by 3 bases, 7 bases remained unmatched. The CDR3 spells CASTPSTGDYGYTF. The CDR3 DNA reads as TGTGCCAGCACCCCCTCGACAGGGGACTATGGCTACACCTTC.

The chain couples TRBV11-3 to TRBJ2-1; tentatively, D is TRBD1 or TRBD2 (5 bases each). Trimming pared 5 bases from V and 1 base from J, leaving 12 bases between. The CDR3 is 15 amino acids. Germline CDR1 SGHNT, CDR2 YENEEA. This CDR3 reads CASSPGPYSYNEQFF. In DNA, the CDR3 is TGTGCCAGCAGCCCGGGACCGTATTCCTACAATGAGCAGTTCTTC.

V usage is TRBV6-6 and J usage is TRBJ1-5; D gene uncertain. The CDR3 extends over 13 amino acids. V lost 7 bases and J 5 bases, leaving 12 bases between the germline ends. Germline CDR1 reads MNHNY; CDR2 reads SVGAGI (reference sequence). CDR3 nucleotide sequence: TGTGCCAGCACCGTGGACGGGGATCAGCCCCAGCATTTT. Encoded protein: CASTVDGDQPQHF.

The chain has TRBV7-3 and TRBJ1-1; D is uncertain. The CDR3 covers 13 residues. Germline V gene sequence: CDR1 SGHTA, CDR2 FQGTGA. V lost 4 bases, J lost 1 base, and 7 bases lay in between. As DNA, the CDR3 is TGTGCCAGCAGCTCAAACCAGAACACTGAAGCTTTCTTT. It encodes CASSSNQNTEAFF.

This clone was seen only a few times. The chain has TRBV5-6 and TRBJ1-2; 8 nucleotides align to TRBD1. Germline V gives CDR1 SGHDT, CDR2 YYEEEE. This CDR3 region has 14 residues. V lost 4 bases, J lost 4 bases, and 6 bases stayed unmatched. CDR3 nucleotide sequence: TGTGCCAGCAGCAACCCAGGACAGGGCTATGGCTACACCTTC. It encodes CASSNPGQGYGYTF.

CDR3: CASSPGQGDSYNEQFF. CDR3 DNA: TGCGCCAGCAGCCCGGGACAGGGGGACTCCTACAATGAGCAGTTCTTC. This rearrangement joins TRBV5-1 to TRBJ2-1; TRBD1 matches at 11 bases. Germline values: CDR1 SGHRS, CDR2 YFSETQ. The CDR3 spans 16 residues. V shed 4 bases and J 0 bases; nucleotides not matched to a gene: 3.

The chain combines TRBV4-3 with TRBJ2-3; D tentatively reads TRBD1 or TRBD2 (5 bases each). The V gene's germline CDR1 is LGHNA and CDR2 YSLEER. V shed 0 bases and J shed 2 bases, with 9 bases lying between them. The CDR3 spans 15 residues. The CDR3, as DNA: TGCGCCAGCAGCCAAGATCGGGACCACACAGATACGCAGTATTTT. It is translated as CASSQDRDHTDTQYF.